Included here is one TCR beta chain sequence, with context. These data are taken from a study of blood T cell repertoires in COVID-19. For the study at large: Sources were T cells, B-cell-depleted T cells, or PBMCs; the material itself was cDNA or gDNA.

CDR1 and CDR2 (germline): SGHDT, YYEEEE. After removal of 0 bases from V and 5 bases from J, the junction contained 2 bases not matched to a gene. The CDR3 spans 15 residues. Under the authors' procedure: Amplified reference gene primers provided the basis for estimating nucleated cell counts. Assay: immunoSEQ multiplex PCR; the TCRdb copy retains only in-frame clones and omits some. V, J and clone size are those of that table, while D and trimming were read from the DNA. The sample has fewer than 250,000 clones; around four fifths are singletons. The chain recombines TRBV5-6 with TRBJ1-5; 10 positions agree with TRBD1. This TCR was recovered from a woman aged 55 to 70 with active or convalescent COVID-19. The sample comprised peripheral blood. CDR3 nucleotides: TGTGCCAGCAGCTTGGGCGGGACAGGGGATCAGCCCCAGCATTTT. It translates to CASSLGGTGDQPQHF. Drawing the rest from reference TRBV5-6 and TRBJ1-5, the complete variable domain is DAGVTQSPTHLIKTRGQQVTLRCSPKSGHDTVSWYQQALGQGPQFIFQYYEEEERQRGNFPDRFSGHQFPNYSSELNVNALLLGDSALYLCASSLGGTGDQPQHFGDGTRLSIL.